This T cell receptor (beta chain) was profiled in a study of blood T cell repertoires in COVID-19. About the research overall: Both acute and convalescent COVID-19 samples were obtained from the United States, Italy and Spain.

Per the authors' pipeline: Estimates of nucleated cell counts were drawn from the amplification of reference gene primers. The protocol was immunoSEQ multiplex PCR, while the TCRdb copy is restricted to in-frame clones and leaves out a portion. That table is the source of V, J and clone size, and D and trimming were worked out from the DNA. Of approximately 290,000 clones in the sample, around 90% were seen once. Trimming removed 4 bases from V and 6 bases from J; junction bases left unmatched: 14. Germline lookup yields CDR1 SGHKS and CDR2 YYEKEE (reference sequence). CDR3 length: 17 amino acids. The specimen was PBMCs or T cells enriched from blood (not recorded which). The receptor's source is a woman in her twenties or thirties who had recovered from COVID-19. The rearrangement uses TRBV5-5 and TRBJ2-3; 10 nucleotides align to TRBD1. The CDR3 DNA reads TGTGCCAGCAGCACACCCCCGGGACAGGGGTTGATGGATACGCAGTATTTT. This codes for CASSTPPGQGLMDTQYF.